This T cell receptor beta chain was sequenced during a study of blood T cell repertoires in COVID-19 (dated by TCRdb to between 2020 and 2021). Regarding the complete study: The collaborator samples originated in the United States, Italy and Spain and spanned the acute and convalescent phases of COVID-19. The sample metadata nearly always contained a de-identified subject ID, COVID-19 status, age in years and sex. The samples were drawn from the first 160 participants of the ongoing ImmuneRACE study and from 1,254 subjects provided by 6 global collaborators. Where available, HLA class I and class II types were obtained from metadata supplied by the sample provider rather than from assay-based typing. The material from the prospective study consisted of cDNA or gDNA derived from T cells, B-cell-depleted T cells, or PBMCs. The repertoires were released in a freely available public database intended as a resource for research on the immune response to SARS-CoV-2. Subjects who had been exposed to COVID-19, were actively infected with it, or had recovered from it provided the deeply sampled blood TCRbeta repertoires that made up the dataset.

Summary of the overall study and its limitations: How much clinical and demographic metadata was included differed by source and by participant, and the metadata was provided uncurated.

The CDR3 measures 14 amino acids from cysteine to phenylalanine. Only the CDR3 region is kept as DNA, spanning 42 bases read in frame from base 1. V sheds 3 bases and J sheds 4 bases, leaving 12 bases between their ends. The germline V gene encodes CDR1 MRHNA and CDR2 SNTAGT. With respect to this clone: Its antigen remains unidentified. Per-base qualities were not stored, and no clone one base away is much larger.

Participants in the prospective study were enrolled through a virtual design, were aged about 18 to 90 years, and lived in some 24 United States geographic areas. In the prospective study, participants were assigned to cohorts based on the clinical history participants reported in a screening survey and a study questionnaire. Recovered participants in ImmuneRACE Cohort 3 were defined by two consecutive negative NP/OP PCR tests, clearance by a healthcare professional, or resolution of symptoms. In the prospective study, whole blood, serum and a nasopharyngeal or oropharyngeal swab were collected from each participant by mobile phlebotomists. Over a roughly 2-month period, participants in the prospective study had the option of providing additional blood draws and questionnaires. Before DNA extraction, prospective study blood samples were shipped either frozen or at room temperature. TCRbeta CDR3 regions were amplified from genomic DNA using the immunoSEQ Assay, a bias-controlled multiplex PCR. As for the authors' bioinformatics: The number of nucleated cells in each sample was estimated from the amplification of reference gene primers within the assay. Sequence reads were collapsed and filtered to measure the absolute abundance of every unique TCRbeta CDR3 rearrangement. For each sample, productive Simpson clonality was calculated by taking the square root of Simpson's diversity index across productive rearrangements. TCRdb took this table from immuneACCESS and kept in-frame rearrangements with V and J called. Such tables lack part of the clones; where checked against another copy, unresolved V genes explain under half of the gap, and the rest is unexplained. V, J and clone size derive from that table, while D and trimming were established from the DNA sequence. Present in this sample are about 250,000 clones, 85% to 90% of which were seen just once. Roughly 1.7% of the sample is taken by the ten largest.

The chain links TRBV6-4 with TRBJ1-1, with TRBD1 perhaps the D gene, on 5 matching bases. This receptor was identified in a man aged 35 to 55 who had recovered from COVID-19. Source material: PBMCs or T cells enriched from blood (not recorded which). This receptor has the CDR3 CASSERRQFTEAFF. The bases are TGTGCCAGCAGTGAAAGAAGACAGTTCACTGAAGCTTTCTTT.